These 17 T cell receptor beta chains originate from one sample sequenced in a study of cytomegalovirus exposure and HLA in healthy donors. The PCR used 60 Vbeta and 13 Jbeta primers. Using immunoSEQ multiplex PCR, the repertoire was profiled, and TCRdb retains in-frame clones only, with some absent. The profile shows some 99,000 clones, 69% of them singletons. The sample taken for sequencing was PBMCs. These receptors originate from a female donor in good health and CMV-seronegative.

This clone was seen only a few times. V and J are TRBV15 and TRBJ1-1; 11 nucleotides match TRBD1. The CDR3 sequence is 15 residues long. Germline CDR1 LNHNV, CDR2 YYDKDF (reference sequence). J was trimmed by 4 bases and V by 2 bases; bases with no gene match: 3. The CDR3 DNA reads TGTGCCACCAGCAGAACCGGGACAGGGGGCACTGAAGCTTTCTTT. This translates into CATSRTGTGGTEAFF.

The rearrangement joins TRBV18 to TRBJ2-1, with D perhaps matching TRBD2 (6 bases). The germline V and J ends were trimmed by 9 bases and 8 bases, with 14 bases remaining between them. Germline V gene sequence: CDR1 KGHSH, CDR2 LQKENI. The CDR3 spans 12 residues. The CDR3 coding sequence is TGTGCCAGTTCCCGGGACTGGGATGAGCAGTTCTTC. Its protein is CASSRDWDEQFF.

The genes are TRBV6-1 and TRBJ1-1; D is unresolved. The CDR3 runs 15 residues. With 3 bases removed from V and 1 base from J, the gap between germline ends came to 12 bases. From germline, CDR1 is MNHNS and CDR2 SASEGT. Written as DNA, the CDR3 is TGTGCCAGCAGTGAGTTACAGTACTGGAACACTGAAGCTTTCTTT. Protein sequence: CASSELQYWNTEAFF.

This clone has only one observation. V usage is TRBV28 and J usage is TRBJ1-2; unclear D gene. CDR1 and CDR2 from the germline V gene are MDHEN and SYDVKM. V lost 7 bases to trimming and J lost 1 base, with 16 bases between them. There are 15 residues in the CDR3. The CDR3 sequence is CASTKGRRVNYGYTF. The CDR3 DNA is TGTGCCAGCACGAAGGGAAGGAGGGTTAACTATGGCTACACCTTC.

The genes are TRBV5-1 and TRBJ1-2; 9 bases map to TRBD1. V lost 5 bases, J lost 4 bases, and 3 bases stayed unmatched. Per germline, CDR1 SGHRS and CDR2 YFSETQ. The CDR3 totals 13 residues. The CDR3 nucleotides are TGCGCCAGCAGAGAGACAGGGGGCTATGGCTACACCTTC. Translating it yields CASRETGGYGYTF.

This sequence joins TRBV15 and TRBJ2-7; perhaps TRBD1 as D (5 bases). Germline V gene data show CDR1 as LNHNV and CDR2 as YYDKDF (reference sequence). The CDR3 loop spans 15 amino acids. The germline V and J ends were trimmed by 0 bases and 0 bases, with 9 bases remaining between them. This CDR3 reads CATSRDLDISYEQYF. CDR3 DNA sequence: TGTGCCACCAGCAGAGATCTGGACATCTCCTACGAGCAGTACTTC.

This clone was observed a handful of times. The V and J genes are TRBV14 and TRBJ2-1; 9 positions match TRBD2. The V and J ends lost 3 bases and 0 bases, in that order; junction bases with no gene match: 9. Germline CDR1 and CDR2: SGHDN and FVKESK. CDR3 length: 18 amino acids. CDR3 DNA sequence: TGTGCCAGCAGCCATGTACGGACTAGCGTTGGCTCCTACAATGAGCAGTTCTTC. Translation gives CASSHVRTSVGSYNEQFF.

This clone was seen a single time. The V call is TRBV2, the J call TRBJ1-4; 10 nucleotides match TRBD1. The CDR3 is made up of 15 amino acids. Germline CDR1 SNHLY, CDR2 FYNNEI. V was clipped by 7 bases and J by 2 bases; unmatched bases: 4. DNA of the CDR3: TGTGCCAGCACCCGGGACAGGGGCACTAATGAAAAACTGTTTTTT. It specifies CASTRDRGTNEKLFF.

This chain uses TRBV6-5 with TRBJ1-1, with 7 bases fitting TRBD1. With V trimmed by 4 bases and J by 0 bases, 2 bases remained unmatched. The CDR3 sequence is 14 residues long. The germline CDR1 and CDR2 sequences are MNHEY and SVGAGI. Here the CDR3 reads CASSWGQMNTEAFF. CDR3 nucleotide sequence: TGTGCCAGCAGTTGGGGACAGATGAACACTGAAGCTTTCTTT.

The chain has TRBV5-6 and TRBJ2-6; 7 bases map to TRBD1. This CDR3 comprises 16 residues. Trimming removed 3 bases from V and 2 bases from J; junction bases left unmatched: 5. Germline CDR1 reads SGHDT; CDR2 reads YYEEEE. The CDR3 nucleotides read TGTGCCAGCAGCTGGTTGACAGGGACTGGGGCCAACGTCCTGACTTTC. This encodes CASSWLTGTGANVLTF.

This clone was recorded only once. This chain joins TRBV5-1 and TRBJ2-7; possible D gene TRBD2, 6 bases. V was shortened by 1 base and J by 2 bases, with 16 bases between the two germline ends. This CDR3 spans 16 amino acids. Germline V gives CDR1 SGHRS, CDR2 YFSETQ. The CDR3 sequence is CASSLIPGRNTYEQYF. In nucleotides, the CDR3 is TGCGCCAGCAGCTTGATTCCAGGGAGGAACACCTACGAGCAGTACTTC.

This clone is a singleton in its sample. J is TRBJ1-5 and V is TRBV11-3; weak D call: TRBD1 (6 bases). Trimming pared 5 bases from V and 5 bases from J, leaving 10 bases between. The CDR3 spans 13 residues. CDR1 and CDR2 (germline): SGHNT, YENEEA. The CDR3 here is CASSMYRDQPQHF. CDR3 DNA: TGTGCCAGCAGCATGTACAGGGATCAGCCCCAGCATTTT.

The V call is TRBV2, the J call TRBJ2-2; 13 positions agree with TRBD2. This CDR3 comprises 16 residues. Unmatched junction bases numbered 2, after V lost 4 bases and J lost 3 bases. Germline CDR1 and CDR2: SNHLY and FYNNEI. Here the CDR3 DNA reads TGTGCCAGCAGTGTGGGACTAGCGGGGCACACCGGGGAGCTGTTTTTT. Its protein product is CASSVGLAGHTGELFF.

The V gene is TRBV18, the J gene TRBJ1-2; D is possibly TRBD1 (6 bases). The CDR3 has 14 amino acids. Trimming cost V 3 bases and J 6 bases, with 14 bases left between them. Germline values: CDR1 KGHSH, CDR2 LQKENI. CDR3: CASSPNRVLDGYTF. The DNA for the CDR3 is TGTGCCAGCTCACCGAACAGGGTGTTGGATGGCTACACCTTC.

This sequence joins TRBV9 and TRBJ2-1, with 13 bases identical to TRBD2. The CDR3 sequence is 15 residues long. The V gene end was trimmed by 5 bases and the J gene end by 5 bases; junction bases not matched to a gene: 4. Germline assignment: CDR1 SGDLS and CDR2 YYNGEE. This chain's CDR3 is CASRDGTSGNNEQFF. The CDR3 region has the DNA TGTGCCAGCAGGGACGGGACTAGCGGGAACAATGAGCAGTTCTTC.

The chain couples TRBV7-6 to TRBJ2-1; D remains unclear. V lost 1 base and J lost 9, with 4 bases in between. Germline loops: CDR1 SGHVS, CDR2 FNYEAQ. This CDR3 is built from 11 residues. The CDR3 loop reads CASSLGGEQFF. CDR3 sequence (DNA): TGTGCCAGCAGCTTAGGCGGTGAGCAGTTCTTC.

The chain has TRBV27 and TRBJ2-1; D possibly corresponds to TRBD1 (6 bases). Trimming removed 6 bases from V and 3 bases from J, with 12 bases in between. The CDR3 spans 14 residues. Germline V gives CDR1 MNHEY, CDR2 SMNVEV (reference sequence). CDR3 DNA sequence: TGTGCCAGCAGCCTGGGGGCAGACTACAATGAGCAGTTCTTC. Translating it yields CASSLGADYNEQFF.